The following is a T cell receptor (beta chain) sequence with its context. Its target is unknown. The data were obtained in a study of T cells in localized non-small cell lung cancer. This CDR3 has 16 residues. The trim removed 0 bases at V and 8 bases at J, leaving 8 bases unmatched. CDR1 and CDR2 from the germline V gene are SGHRS and YFSETQ. The study, taken as a whole, reports: Of the top 100 tumor clones, median around 60 were in adjacent lung, over 25 among its top 100. Among the tissues sampled, uninvolved adjacent lung had the highest T cell clonality, above tumor.

The table came from immunoSEQ multiplex PCR; TCRdb's copy has only in-frame clones and leaves some out. Here the sample spans over 40,000 clones, more than 85% being singletons. This rearrangement joins TRBV5-1 to TRBJ1-4; 9 bases match TRBD1. Sequencing used peripheral blood, obtained before any cancer treatment. The TCR sequence derives from a woman aged 18-49 years with stage III lung adenocarcinoma. CDR3 sequence: CASSLVETGTGEKLFF. The DNA of the CDR3 is TGCGCCAGCAGCTTGGTGGAGACAGGGACAGGGGAAAAACTGTTTTTT.